This T cell receptor beta chain stems from a study of blood T cell repertoires in COVID-19. Original processing notes: Amplification of reference gene primers provided the estimated nucleated cell counts. Sequenced by immunoSEQ multiplex PCR; TCRdb stores in-frame clones only, minus some. V and J calls and clone size follow that table, whereas D and trimming were derived from the DNA. The sample lists about 120,000 clones, 65% to 90% occurring once. CDR1 and CDR2 from the germline V gene are LGHDT and YNNKEL (reference sequence). CDR3 length equals 13 residues. V dropped 3 bases and J dropped 11; count of bases not matched to a gene: 9.

Sequencing was carried out using peripheral blood. The clonotype was recovered from an elderly woman with acute or convalescent COVID-19. This chain uses TRBV3-1 (or the pseudogene TRBV3-2) with TRBJ1-1; 7 nucleotides match TRBD1. As DNA, the CDR3 is TGTGCCAGCAGCCACCAACAGGGGTATAACGCTTTCTTT. Encoded protein: CASSHQQGYNAFF.